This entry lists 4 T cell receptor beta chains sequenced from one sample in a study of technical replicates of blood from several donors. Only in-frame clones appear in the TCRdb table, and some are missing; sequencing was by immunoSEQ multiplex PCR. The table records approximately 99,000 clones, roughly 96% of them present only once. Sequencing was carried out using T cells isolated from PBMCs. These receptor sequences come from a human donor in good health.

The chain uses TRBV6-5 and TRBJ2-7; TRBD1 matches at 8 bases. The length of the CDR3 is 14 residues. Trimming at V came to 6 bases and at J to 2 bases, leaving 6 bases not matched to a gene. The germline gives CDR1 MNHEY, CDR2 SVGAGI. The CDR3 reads CASRPTGGPYEQYF. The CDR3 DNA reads TGTGCCAGCAGACCCACAGGGGGGCCCTACGAGCAGTACTTC.

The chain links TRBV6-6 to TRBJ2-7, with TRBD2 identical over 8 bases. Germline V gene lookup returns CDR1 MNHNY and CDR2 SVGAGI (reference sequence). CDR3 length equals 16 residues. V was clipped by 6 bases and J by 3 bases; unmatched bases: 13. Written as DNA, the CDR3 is TGTGCCAGCAGCCCCCCGGGACTAGGGGTCCTCTACGAGCAGTACTTC. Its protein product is CASSPPGLGVLYEQYF.

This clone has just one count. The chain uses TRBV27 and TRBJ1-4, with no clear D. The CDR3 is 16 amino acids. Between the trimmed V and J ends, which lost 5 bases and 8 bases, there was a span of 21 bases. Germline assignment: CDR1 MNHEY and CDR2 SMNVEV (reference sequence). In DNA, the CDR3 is TGTGCCAGCAGTATTATACGGTTGGGCTCTGACGAAAAACTGTTTTTT. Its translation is CASSIIRLGSDEKLFF.

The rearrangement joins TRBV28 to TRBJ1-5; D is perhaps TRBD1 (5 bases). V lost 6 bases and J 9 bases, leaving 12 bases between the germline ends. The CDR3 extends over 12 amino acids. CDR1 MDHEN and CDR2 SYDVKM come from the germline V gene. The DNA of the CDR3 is TGTGCCAGCAGACTCTCAGGGTCGCCCCAGCATTTT. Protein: CASRLSGSPQHF.